This T cell receptor beta chain was identified during a study of blood T cells in healthy people across ages. With regard to this clonotype: Its antigen is undetermined.

Aged about 6 to 90, donors were systemically healthy Caucasians from Russia. Drawing of peripheral blood yielded 8.5 to 10 milliliters from each donor. Germline CDR1 MNHEY, CDR2 SVGAGI. The CDR3 spans 18 residues. With 1 base clipped from V and 3 bases from J, the junction kept 9 bases outside the gene matches. A second roughly 6 to 12 cycle PCR used barcoded and J-beta primers. TCRdb fed the 5' RACE reads into MiXCR, producing one record per CDR3 protein. The data contain 2 million or so distinct CDR3 sequences, 40% to 55% of them singletons. Overall study findings and caveats: It was held that diversity estimates obtained from one million T cells represented underestimates. There were more naive CD4+ cells and higher diversity in long-lived donors than in aged donors.

Sequencing was done on a sample of blood. This TCR came from a woman in her thirties or forties in good health. J is TRBJ2-4 and V is TRBV6-5; TRBD1 matches 10 bases. The CDR3 DNA is TGTGCCAGCAGTTACTACGGACAGGGGGAAGGGGGCAAAAACATTCAGTACTTC. It is translated as CASSYYGQGEGGKNIQYF.